What follows is one T cell receptor beta chain and its context. The data derive from a study of glioma-infiltrating T cells after dendritic cell vaccination. Data came from immunoSEQ multiplex PCR; TCRdb stores just in-frame clones and leaves some out. This sample carries more than 95,000 clones, about 85% of them seen once, and the ten largest clones take 5.4%. Germline assignment: CDR1 KGHSH and CDR2 LQKENI. V shed 8 bases, J shed 6 bases, and the junction held 7 bases outside the gene matches. The CDR3 covers 14 residues. Sample time point: after dendritic cell vaccination, including at tumor progression/relapse.

The receptor's source is a human donor with glioblastoma. This chain connects TRBV18 to TRBJ2-2, with 9 positions matching TRBD1. The starting material was blood, obtained after dendritic cell vaccination. The CDR3 nucleotides are TGTGCCAGCCAGGACAGGGGATTGGCCGGGGAGCTGTTTTTT. Translation: CASQDRGLAGELFF.